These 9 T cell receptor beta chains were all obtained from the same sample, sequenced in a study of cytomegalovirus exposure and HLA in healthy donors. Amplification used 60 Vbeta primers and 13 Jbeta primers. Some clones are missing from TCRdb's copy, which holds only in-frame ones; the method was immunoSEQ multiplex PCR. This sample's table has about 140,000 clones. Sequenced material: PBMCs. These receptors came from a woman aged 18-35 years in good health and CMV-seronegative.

CDR3: CATSLDWREKNIQYF. DNA for the CDR3: TGTGCCACCAGCCTGGACTGGAGGGAAAAAAACATTCAGTACTTC. The chain couples TRBV15 to TRBJ2-4; perhaps TRBD2 as D (6 bases). V shed 5 bases and J shed 4 bases, with 15 bases lying between them. The germline V gene has CDR1 LNHNV and CDR2 YYDKDF (reference sequence). This CDR3 has 15 amino acids.

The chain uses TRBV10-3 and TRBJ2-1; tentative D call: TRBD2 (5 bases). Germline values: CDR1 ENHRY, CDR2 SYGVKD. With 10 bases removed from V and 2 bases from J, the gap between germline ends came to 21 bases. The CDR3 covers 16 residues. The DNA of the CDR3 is TGTGCCACCGCGGATGGAACGGGAACCACCTACAATGAGCAGTTCTTC. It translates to CATADGTGTTYNEQFF.

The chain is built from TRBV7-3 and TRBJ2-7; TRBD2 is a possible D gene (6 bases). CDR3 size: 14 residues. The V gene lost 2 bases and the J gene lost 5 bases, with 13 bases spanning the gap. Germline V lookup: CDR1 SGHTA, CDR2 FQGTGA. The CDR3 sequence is CASSLEGRGHEQYF. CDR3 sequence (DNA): TGTGCCAGCAGCTTAGAGGGGCGGGGTCACGAGCAGTACTTC.

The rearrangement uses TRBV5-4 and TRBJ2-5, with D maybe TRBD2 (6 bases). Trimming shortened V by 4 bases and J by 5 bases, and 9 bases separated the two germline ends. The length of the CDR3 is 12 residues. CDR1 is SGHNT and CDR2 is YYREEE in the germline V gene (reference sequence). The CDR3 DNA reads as TGTGCCAGCAGCCCCCGGGGGGAGACCCAGTACTTC. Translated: CASSPRGETQYF.

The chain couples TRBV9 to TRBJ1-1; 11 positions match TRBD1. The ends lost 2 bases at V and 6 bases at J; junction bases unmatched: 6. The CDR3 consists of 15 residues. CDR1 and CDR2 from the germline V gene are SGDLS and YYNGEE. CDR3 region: CASSVSTGQGAEAFF. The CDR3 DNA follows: TGTGCCAGCAGCGTTTCTACGGGACAGGGGGCTGAAGCTTTCTTT.

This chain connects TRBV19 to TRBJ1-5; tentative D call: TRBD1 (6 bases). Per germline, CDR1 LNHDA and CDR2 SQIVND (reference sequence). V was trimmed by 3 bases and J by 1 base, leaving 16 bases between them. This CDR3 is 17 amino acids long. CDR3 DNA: TGTGCCAGTAGTATGGATTGGCGGACAGCCAGCAATCAGCCCCAGCATTTT. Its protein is CASSMDWRTASNQPQHF.

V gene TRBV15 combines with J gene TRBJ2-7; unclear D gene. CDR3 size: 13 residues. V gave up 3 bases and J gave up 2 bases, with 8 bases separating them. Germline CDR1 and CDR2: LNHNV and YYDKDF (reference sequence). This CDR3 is CATSSTEAYEQYV. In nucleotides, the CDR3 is TGTGCCACCAGCAGCACAGAAGCCTACGAGCAGTACGTC.

The CDR3 nucleotides read TGTGCCACCAGCAGAGATTCGGCAGGGGGGTACAATGAGCAGTTCTTC. Protein product: CATSRDSAGGYNEQFF. This rearrangement joins TRBV15 to TRBJ2-1, with D possibly being TRBD1 (7 bases). Germline loops: CDR1 LNHNV, CDR2 YYDKDF (reference sequence). The CDR3 is 16 residues long. Trimming took off 0 bases at V and 4 bases at J, with 13 bases between the two ends.

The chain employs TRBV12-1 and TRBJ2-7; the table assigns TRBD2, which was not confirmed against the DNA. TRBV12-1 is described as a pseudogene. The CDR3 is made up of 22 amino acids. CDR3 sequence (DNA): TGTGCCAGCAGCTTTGGGACCCAAAAGACTAGCGGGAGGACCCCCCGATCCTACGAGCAGTACGTC. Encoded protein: CASSFGTQKTSGRTPRSYEQYV.